One sample yielded the 27 T cell receptor beta chains listed below, sequenced in a study of blood T cell repertoires in COVID-19. Profiled with immunoSEQ multiplex PCR; TCRdb holds only in-frame clones, not every one. The data show about 59,000 clones, around 86% seen once. Sequenced sample: peripheral blood. All receptors come from a woman aged 80 or over with active or convalescent COVID-19.

The genes are TRBV6-5 and TRBJ2-2; no clear D gene. CDR3 length: 11 amino acids. Trimming stripped 2 bases from V and 7 bases from J, with 2 bases between. Germline loops: CDR1 MNHEY, CDR2 SVGAGI. In nucleotides, the CDR3 is TGTGCCAGCAGTTACCTCGGGGAGCTGTTTTTT. Its protein product is CASSYLGELFF.

The chain uses TRBV10-3 and TRBJ2-6; D not resolved. Germline CDR1 and CDR2: ENHRY and SYGVKD. Trimming took 5 bases from V and 0 from J, leaving 11 bases between them. The CDR3 runs 16 residues. Here the CDR3 DNA reads TGTGCCATCAGTACCCAGGCGAGCTCTGGGGCCAACGTCCTGACTTTC. This codes for CAISTQASSGANVLTF.

The chain is built from TRBV10-3 and TRBJ1-3; TRBD1 matches at 7 bases. The CDR3 runs to 14 residues. Losses at the gene ends were 3 bases for V and 6 bases for J; bases not matched to a gene: 5. Germline CDR1 is ENHRY and CDR2 is SYGVKD. The CDR3 coding sequence is TGTGCCATCAGTGAAGTAGGGGGCGTAAACACCATATATTTT. Translation gives CAISEVGGVNTIYF.

The count of this clone is one. The CDR3 coding sequence is TGTGCCAGCAGCTCAGCCGGACAGGGGGCAAAGCAGTACTTC. As protein: CASSSAGQGAKQYF. This chain connects TRBV7-2 to TRBJ2-7; 11 bases fit TRBD1. The CDR3 has 14 amino acids. CDR1 is SGHTA and CDR2 is FQGNSA in the germline V gene. Unmatched junction bases numbered 7, after V lost 4 bases and J lost 8 bases.

This chain links TRBV7-8 with TRBJ1-2; 9 nucleotides line up with TRBD1. This CDR3 has 14 amino acids. The V gene end was trimmed by 5 bases and the J gene end by 6 bases; junction bases not matched to a gene: 7. CDR1 and CDR2 (germline): SGHVS, FQNEAQ. Here the CDR3 reads CASSRRDRDNGYTF. DNA for the CDR3: TGTGCCAGCAGCCGAAGGGACAGGGATAATGGCTACACCTTC. The full variable domain, with the rest looked up from reference TRBV7-8 and TRBJ1-2, is GAGVSQSPRYKVAKRGQDVALRCDPISGHVSLFWYQQALGQGPEFLTYFQNEAQLDKSGLPSDRFFAERPEGSVSTLKIQRTQQEDSAVYLCASSRRDRDNGYTFGSGTRLTVV.

The V call is TRBV5-4, the J call TRBJ1-2; 7 positions agree with TRBD1. CDR3 size: 17 residues. CDR1 is SGHNT and CDR2 is YYREEE in the germline V gene (reference sequence). V trimming: 0 bases; J trimming: 4 bases; junction bases outside the gene matches: 12. CDR3 in amino acids: CASSLGYGAGGVYGYTF. Written as DNA, the CDR3 is TGTGCCAGCAGCTTGGGCTATGGGGCAGGGGGTGTCTATGGCTACACCTTC.

The J gene is TRBJ2-3, the V gene TRBV2; 7 bases match TRBD1. The CDR3 spans 14 residues. With 8 bases clipped from V and 2 bases from J, the junction kept 7 bases outside the gene matches. CDR1 SNHLY and CDR2 FYNNEI come from the germline V gene. CDR3 bases: TGTGCCAGCCAAAGGGGGCCGGTCACAGATACGCAGTATTTT. Amino acids: CASQRGPVTDTQYF.

V usage is TRBV5-1 and J usage is TRBJ1-3; TRBD1 aligns across 8 bases. In germline, CDR1 is SGHRS, CDR2 YFSETQ. V shed 4 bases, J shed 0 bases, and the junction held 3 bases outside the gene matches. The CDR3 is made up of 15 amino acids. The chain's CDR3 is CASSEGTGSGNTIYF. CDR3 bases: TGCGCCAGCAGCGAAGGGACAGGCTCTGGAAACACCATATATTTT.

The rearrangement links TRBV5-4 to TRBJ2-3; D is perhaps TRBD2 (6 bases). Germline CDR1 is SGHNT and CDR2 is YYREEE (reference sequence). Trimming removed 4 bases from V and 0 bases from J, with 18 bases in between. The length of the CDR3 is 17 residues. CDR3 protein: CASSLSGGLTSTDTQYF. In nucleotides, the CDR3 is TGTGCCAGCAGCCTTAGTGGGGGGTTGACTAGCACAGATACGCAGTATTTT. The entire variable domain, with the rest obtained from reference TRBV5-4 and TRBJ2-3, is as follows: ETGVTQSPTHLIKTRGQQVTLRCSSQSGHNTVSWYQQALGQGPQFIFQYYREEENGRGNFPPRFSGLQFPNYSSELNVNALELDDSALYLCASSLSGGLTSTDTQYFGPGTRLTVL.

The V and J genes are TRBV19 and TRBJ1-1, with 7 bases that match TRBD1. The CDR3 has 12 residues. V shed 3 bases and J 8 bases; nucleotides not matched to a gene: 3. Germline V gene data show CDR1 as LNHDA and CDR2 as SQIVND (reference sequence). DNA for the CDR3: TGTGCCAGTAGTATTGGGGACAGAGAAGCTTTCTTT. Translation: CASSIGDREAFF.

J is TRBJ2-7 and V is TRBV6-5, with 10 nucleotides matching TRBD2. Trimming removed 5 bases from V and 2 bases from J; junction bases left unmatched: 6. Germline V gene sequence: CDR1 MNHEY, CDR2 SVGAGI. The CDR3 contains 15 residues. This chain's CDR3 is CASSPSGGSTYEQYF. The CDR3 DNA reads as TGTGCCAGCAGTCCTAGCGGGGGCTCAACCTACGAGCAGTACTTC.

The chain recombines TRBV10-1 with TRBJ1-4; D gene unclear. Trimming removed 4 bases from V and 7 bases from J, with 10 bases in between. Germline V gives CDR1 WNHNN, CDR2 SYGVQD (reference sequence). This CDR3 region has 13 residues. This chain's CDR3 is CASSAGSGEKLFF. CDR3 in DNA: TGCGCCAGCAGTGCTGGGAGTGGTGAAAAACTGTTTTTT.

This chain links TRBV3-1 (or the pseudogene TRBV3-2) with TRBJ2-3; the D gene is possibly TRBD2 (6 bases). Germline V gene data show CDR1 as LGHDT and CDR2 as YNNKEL (reference sequence). The V end lost 11 bases, the J end lost 1 base, and 13 bases lay between the germline ends. The CDR3 is 13 residues long. The CDR3 DNA sequence: TGTGCCGCAGGCCAGCGGGGCACAGATACGCAGTATTTT. Its protein product is CAAGQRGTDTQYF.

A few counts support this clone. As DNA, the CDR3 is TGTGCCAGTAGTTTTAGCGGGACTAGCGACTACGAGCAGTACTTC. This translates into CASSFSGTSDYEQYF. The rearrangement uses TRBV19 and TRBJ2-7, with 10 positions matching TRBD2. The germline gives CDR1 LNHDA, CDR2 SQIVND (reference sequence). The CDR3 spans 15 residues. V trimming: 5 bases; J trimming: 3 bases; junction bases outside the gene matches: 7. Based on the CDR3 plus reference TRBV19 and TRBJ2-7, the full variable domain is DGGITQSPKYLFRKEGQNVTLSCEQNLNHDAMYWYRQDPGQGLRLIYYSQIVNDFQKGDIAEGYSVSREKKESFPLTVTSAQKNPTAFYLCASSFSGTSDYEQYFGPGTRLTVT.

The chain joins TRBV13 to TRBJ2-7; 7 bases align to TRBD1. The CDR3 covers 17 residues. The V gene end was trimmed by 4 bases and the J gene end by 1 base; junction bases not matched to a gene: 13. Germline V gene lookup returns CDR1 PRHDT and CDR2 FYEKMQ (reference sequence). The CDR3 sequence is CASSSGTVMLPSYEQYF. The CDR3 DNA sequence: TGTGCCAGCAGCTCCGGGACAGTAATGTTACCATCCTACGAGCAGTACTTC.

V and J are TRBV4-3 and TRBJ1-2, with 11 bases identical to TRBD1. CDR3 length: 14 amino acids. Germline CDR1 reads LGHNA; CDR2 reads YSLEER. Trimming at V came to 4 bases and at J to 4 bases, leaving 2 bases not matched to a gene. In DNA, the CDR3 is TGCGCCAGCAGCCCCGGGACAGGGGGCTATGGCTACACCTTC. This codes for CASSPGTGGYGYTF.

This chain connects TRBV19 to TRBJ2-3, with 7 bases matching TRBD1. The V segment lost 4 bases and the J segment 3 bases; nucleotides outside the gene matches: 7. Germline assignment: CDR1 LNHDA and CDR2 SQIVND (reference sequence). This CDR3 comprises 15 residues. CDR3 DNA sequence: TGTGCCAGTAGTAAGGGGCCCAGGGGGACAGATACGCAGTATTTT. Its translation: CASSKGPRGTDTQYF.

This chain joins TRBV7-9 and TRBJ2-3; TRBD2 is a possible D gene (5 bases). There are 16 residues in the CDR3. Germline CDR1 and CDR2: SEHNR and FQNEAQ (reference sequence). V was trimmed by 3 bases and J by 0 bases, leaving 13 bases between them. Here the CDR3 DNA reads TGTGCCAGCAGCTTTCTTCTGACTACGAGCACAGATACGCAGTATTTT. Protein sequence: CASSFLLTTSTDTQYF.

The J gene is TRBJ1-1, the V gene TRBV6-1; D remains ambiguous. The germline gives CDR1 MNHNS, CDR2 SASEGT. There are 14 residues in the CDR3. V was shortened by 1 base and J by 4 bases, with 10 bases between the two germline ends. Written as DNA, the CDR3 is TGTGCCAGCAGTGAAGTAACACGTGCCACTGAAGCTTTCTTT. Residues: CASSEVTRATEAFF.

This chain links TRBV28 with TRBJ1-4, with 8 bases aligning to TRBD1. Germline V gene data show CDR1 as MDHEN and CDR2 as SYDVKM. J gave up 8 bases and V 4 bases, and 9 bases lay outside the gene matches. CDR3 length: 15 residues. The CDR3 loop reads CASSSRTGRGEKLFF. For the CDR3, the DNA is TGTGCCAGCAGTTCCCGGACAGGGAGGGGCGAAAAACTGTTTTTT.

The chain links TRBV21-1 to TRBJ1-5; TRBD1 is the table's D call and was not checked against the DNA. TRBV21-1 is designated a pseudogene. The CDR3 spans 17 residues. CDR3 residues: CASNYRDLLSSNQPQHF. The CDR3 nucleotides are TGTGCCAGCAACTACAGGGATCTGCTAAGTAGCAATCAGCCCCAGCATTTT.

The chain employs TRBV12-3 or TRBV12-4 and TRBJ1-1, with a possible D match to TRBD1 (6 bases). The CDR3 has 13 amino acids. Trimming removed 8 bases at V and 5 bases at J, with 15 bases between. In DNA, the CDR3 is TGTGCCAGCTGCCCGAGTACAGGGACTGAAGCTTTCTTT. Its translation: CASCPSTGTEAFF.

This clone was counted a few times. The rearrangement links TRBV15 to TRBJ2-7; the D gene is possibly TRBD2 (6 bases). Trimming stripped 0 bases from V and 4 bases from J, with 7 bases between. This CDR3 region has 13 residues. Germline V gene lookup returns CDR1 LNHNV and CDR2 YYDKDF (reference sequence). CDR3: CATSRERGYEQYF. The CDR3 DNA reads TGTGCCACCAGCAGAGAGCGGGGATACGAGCAGTACTTC.

This clone was detected only once. The rearrangement joins TRBV28 to TRBJ2-7, with 7 bases identical to TRBD1. This CDR3 has 13 residues. CDR1 MDHEN and CDR2 SYDVKM come from the germline V gene. With 10 bases clipped from V and 2 bases from J, the junction kept 8 bases outside the gene matches. Here the CDR3 reads CATTTGAPYEQYF. CDR3 nucleotide sequence: TGTGCCACCACCACAGGGGCTCCCTACGAGCAGTACTTC.

The genes are TRBV10-2 and TRBJ2-2; 10 positions match TRBD1. The germline CDR1 and CDR2 sequences are WSHSY and SAAADI. With 4 bases clipped from V and 6 bases from J, the junction kept 5 bases outside the gene matches. The CDR3 totals 15 residues. CDR3 residues: CASSAGTGAAGELFF. In nucleotides, the CDR3 is TGCGCCAGCAGTGCCGGGACAGGGGCGGCCGGGGAGCTGTTTTTT.

This sequence joins TRBV27 and TRBJ2-3; TRBD2 aligns across 9 bases. Losses at the gene ends were 7 bases for V and 2 bases for J; bases not matched to a gene: 13. CDR1 and CDR2 (germline): MNHEY, SMNVEV (reference sequence). The CDR3 extends over 17 amino acids. CDR3 residues: CASMGRGPSGVTDTQYF. CDR3 in DNA: TGTGCCAGCATGGGGCGGGGTCCTAGCGGGGTCACAGATACGCAGTATTTT.

This rearrangement joins TRBV10-1 to TRBJ2-7; a weak D match, TRBD1 (5 bases). V was trimmed by 1 base and J by 7 bases, leaving 11 bases between them. The CDR3 has 13 residues. The germline V gene encodes CDR1 WNHNN and CDR2 SYGVQD (reference sequence). Written as DNA, the CDR3 is TGCGCCAGCAGTGAGTTCAGGGTTGGAGAGCAGTACTTC. Amino acids: CASSEFRVGEQYF.